A single sample gave rise to the 13 T cell receptor beta chains below, sequenced in a study of T-cell reconstitution after alpha-beta-depleted transplantation in children. Unique molecular identifiers were incorporated into the prepared TCRbeta library. TCRdb reprocessed the PCR reads with MiXCR, giving one entry per CDR3 protein. Among 250,000 to 300,000 distinct CDR3 sequences listed, 9.5% to 13% were seen once. This specimen consisted of PBMCs, obtained before TCRalphabeta/CD19-depleted stem cell transplant. Receptors originate from a boy under three years old with acute myeloid leukemia, due to receive a stem cell transplant.

V gene TRBV18 combines with J gene TRBJ1-2; D is unresolved. This CDR3 has 14 amino acids. Germline CDR1 is KGHSH and CDR2 is LQKENI. Trimming removed 2 bases from V and 3 bases from J, with 10 bases in between. This CDR3 is CASSPGLGDYGYTF. In DNA, the CDR3 is TGTGCCAGCTCACCAGGGCTCGGGGACTATGGCTACACCTTC.

Of note for this clonotype: This may be a read error, as it is one base from a much larger clone. The V and J genes are TRBV7-3 and TRBJ2-1, with D perhaps TRBD2 (5 bases). Germline V gene sequence: CDR1 SGHTA, CDR2 FQGTGA. The CDR3 sequence is 15 residues long. V was pared by 5 bases and J by 3 bases, with 14 bases between. The CDR3 DNA is TGTGCCAGCAGCCCCACCGGGGTTTACTACAATGAGCAGTTCTTC. This sequence encodes CASSPTGVYYNEQFF.

V is TRBV7-3 and J is TRBJ2-7; D perhaps matches TRBD2 (6 bases). From germline, CDR1 is SGHTA and CDR2 FQGTGA. V was cut by 6 bases and J by 6 bases, with 18 bases left in between. The CDR3 runs to 14 residues. Here the CDR3 DNA reads TGTGCCAGCAGGGGACCAGGGTTGGGGGGCGAGCAGTACTTC. This gives the protein CASRGPGLGGEQYF.

Concerning this clonotype: A much larger clone sits a single nucleotide away, making a read error possible. This rearrangement joins TRBV11-3 to TRBJ2-2; D may be TRBD2 (5 bases). Germline-derived CDR1 and CDR2 are SGHNT and YENEEA. The CDR3 is made up of 14 amino acids. With 5 bases removed from V and 6 bases from J, the gap between germline ends came to 13 bases. Written as DNA, the CDR3 is TGTGCCAGCAGCACTAGACGGGTCCCCGGGGAGCTGTTTTTT. Its translation is CASSTRRVPGELFF.

This clonotype has a count of ten or more. V usage is TRBV12-3 or TRBV12-4 and J usage is TRBJ1-2; no definite D call. V lost 3 bases, J lost 7 bases, and 6 bases lay in between. The CDR3 contains 11 residues. The CDR3 nucleotides are TGTGCCAGCAGTTTGGAAGGTGGCTACACCTTC. The encoded protein is CASSLEGGYTF.

This clonotype was recorded at least ten times. The chain combines TRBV10-3 with TRBJ2-5; the D gene is possibly TRBD2 (6 bases). Per the germline V gene, CDR1 is ENHRY and CDR2 is SYGVKD. V was cut by 4 bases and J by 2 bases, with 8 bases left in between. The CDR3 extends over 13 amino acids. CDR3 nucleotides: TGTGCCATCAGTGGGGACTGGCAAGAGACCCAGTACTTC. Residues: CAISGDWQETQYF.

This clonotype has a count of ten or more. The chain employs TRBV7-3 and TRBJ2-1, with a possible D match to TRBD1 (6 bases). The CDR3 has 15 amino acids. Germline lookup yields CDR1 SGHTA and CDR2 FQGTGA. V lost 5 bases and J lost 2, with 13 bases in between. CDR3 loop: CASSQHGGPYNEQFF. The CDR3 bases are TGTGCCAGCAGCCAACATGGGGGCCCCTACAATGAGCAGTTCTTC.

Ten or more counts support this clonotype. CDR3 sequence reads: CSVAEVSYGYTF. Written as DNA, the CDR3 is TGCAGCGTTGCGGAAGTCTCCTATGGCTACACCTTC. The chain joins TRBV29-1 to TRBJ1-2, with no clear D. V lost 4 bases, J lost 4 bases, and 10 bases lay in between. CDR1 and CDR2 (germline): SQVTM, ANQGSEA. The CDR3 length is 12 residues.

This clonotype was detected many times. The J gene is TRBJ1-4, the V gene TRBV5-1; D may be TRBD1 (6 bases). This CDR3 contains 17 residues. Trimming took 4 bases from V and 3 from J, leaving 19 bases between them. Looked up from germline, CDR1 is SGHRS and CDR2 is YFSETQ. The CDR3 DNA is TGCGCCAGCAGCCCGAGGGGGAGACGGGCGGCTAATGAAAAACTGTTTTTT. Amino acids: CASSPRGRRAANEKLFF.

This clonotype was recorded many times. The genes are TRBV6-5 and TRBJ2-7; no clear D. Germline values: CDR1 MNHEY, CDR2 SVGAGI. This CDR3 comprises 15 residues. V was cut by 0 bases and J by 1 base, with 10 bases left in between. The CDR3 DNA is TGTGCCAGCAGTTACTCGAGAAGGAGTTCCTACGAGCAGTACTTC. Translating it yields CASSYSRRSSYEQYF.

The chain carries TRBV18 and TRBJ2-1; D remains unclear. Germline V gene sequence: CDR1 KGHSH, CDR2 LQKENI. The CDR3 spans 16 residues. Trimming took 3 bases from V and 0 from J, leaving 12 bases between them. CDR3 protein: CASSPRTDSSYNEQFF. The CDR3, as DNA: TGTGCCAGCTCACCCCGGACCGATTCCTCCTACAATGAGCAGTTCTTC.

This clonotype was counted at least ten times. The chain recombines TRBV9 with TRBJ2-3; D is perhaps TRBD2 (6 bases). V was pared by 6 bases and J by 4 bases, with 12 bases between. The CDR3 has 13 amino acids. From germline, CDR1 is SGDLS and CDR2 YYNGEE. The CDR3 is CASNRGGPDTQYF. CDR3 in DNA: TGTGCCAGCAACCGGGGAGGCCCAGATACGCAGTATTTT.

This clonotype was seen at least ten times. V usage is TRBV11-2 and J usage is TRBJ2-1; 7 positions agree with TRBD1. This CDR3 has 14 residues. The J segment lost 4 bases and the V segment lost 5 bases, leaving 5 bases of the junction unmatched. Germline-derived CDR1 and CDR2 are SGHAT and FQNNGV. The CDR3 DNA sequence: TGTGCCAGCAGCACCTCGGGACAGTACAATGAGCAGTTCTTC. Residues: CASSTSGQYNEQFF. The full variable domain, rest sourced from reference TRBV11-2 and TRBJ2-1, is EAGVAQSPRYKIIEKRQSVAFWCNPISGHATLYWYQQILGQGPKLLIQFQNNGVVDDSQLPKDRFSAERLKGVDSTLKIQPAKLEDSAVYLCASSTSGQYNEQFFGPGTRLTVL.